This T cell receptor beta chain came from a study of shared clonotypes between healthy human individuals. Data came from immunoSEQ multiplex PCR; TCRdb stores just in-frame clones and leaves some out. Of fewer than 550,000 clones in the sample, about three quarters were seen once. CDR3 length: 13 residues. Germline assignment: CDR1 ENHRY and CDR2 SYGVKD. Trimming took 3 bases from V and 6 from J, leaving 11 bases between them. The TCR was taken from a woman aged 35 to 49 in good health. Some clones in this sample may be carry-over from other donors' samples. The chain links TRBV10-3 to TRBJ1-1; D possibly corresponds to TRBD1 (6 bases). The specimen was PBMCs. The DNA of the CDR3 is TGTGCCATCAGTGATAACAGGGACGCTGAAGCTTTCTTT. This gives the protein CAISDNRDAEAFF.